The 16 T cell receptor beta chains below were found in one sample sequenced in a study of T cells after yellow fever vaccination. A single record per CDR3 protein comes from TCRdb applying MiXCR to the 5' RACE reads. The data show a few hundred thousand distinct CDR3 sequences, about 4% seen once. Sequencing used PBMCs, obtained 5 days after the yellow fever booster vaccination. These receptors came from a young man who received the YFV17D yellow fever vaccine.

This clonotype was counted at least ten times. This chain uses TRBV7-6 with TRBJ2-7; D is perhaps TRBD1 or TRBD2 (5 bases each). The CDR3 loop spans 15 amino acids. V was clipped by 7 bases and J by 0 bases, with 16 bases between them. In germline, CDR1 is SGHVS, CDR2 FNYEAQ. The CDR3 nucleotides are TGTGCCAGCAACCACGGGGACGGGTTCTCCTACGAGCAGTACTTC. It yields the protein CASNHGDGFSYEQYF.

This sequence joins TRBV7-2 and TRBJ2-3, with 8 nucleotides matching TRBD2. V lost 5 bases to trimming and J lost 6 bases; unmatched junction nucleotides: 16. Germline CDR1 SGHTA, CDR2 FQGNSA. This CDR3 has 17 residues. The CDR3 nucleotides are TGTGCCAGCAGCCAAGAACCGGGACTAGGGTTGTGGGATACGCAGTATTTT. Its protein product is CASSQEPGLGLWDTQYF.

Details on this clonotype: An end of the junction differs from the germline gene, which may be a read error. V usage is TRBV7-9 and J usage is TRBJ1-2; 8 bases align to TRBD1. Germline lookup yields CDR1 SEHNR and CDR2 FQNEAQ (reference sequence). This CDR3 spans 16 amino acids. The CDR3 loop reads CAGSYTGGRGDYGYTF. For the CDR3, the DNA is TGTGCCGGCAGCTACACAGGGGGACGGGGGGACTATGGCTACACCTTC.

This clonotype showed up many times. One end of the junction fails to match germline, which may point to a read error. The V call is TRBV4-3, the J call TRBJ2-2; 7 bases align to TRBD2. The CDR3 runs 13 residues. Germline V gives CDR1 LGHNA, CDR2 YSLEER. The CDR3, as DNA: TGCGCCAGCAGCCAAGGGTACAGCGGGAAGCTGTTTTTT. It yields the protein CASSQGYSGKLFF.

The gene calls are TRBV29-1 and TRBJ1-1; 9 nucleotides match TRBD1. The length of the CDR3 is 13 residues. The V gene end was trimmed by 6 bases and the J gene end by 4 bases; junction bases not matched to a gene: 6. Germline V gene lookup returns CDR1 SQVTM and CDR2 ANQGSEA. DNA of the CDR3: TGCAGCGTGCGGGACAGGGCGGGCACTGAAGCTTTCTTT. Residues: CSVRDRAGTEAFF.

This clonotype appeared many times. The chain couples TRBV20-1 to TRBJ2-3; TRBD2 agrees at 10 bases. V shed 5 bases, J shed 4 bases, and the junction held 6 bases outside the gene matches. The CDR3 has 14 amino acids. CDR1 and CDR2 (germline): DFQATT, SNEGSKA (reference sequence). The CDR3 is CSASRLAGPDTQYF. CDR3 DNA: TGCAGTGCTTCCCGACTAGCGGGCCCAGATACGCAGTATTTT.

This clonotype has only a few counts. The J gene is TRBJ1-6, the V gene TRBV9; maybe TRBD1 (5 bases). Trimming pared 3 bases from V and 8 bases from J, leaving 6 bases between. Germline assignment: CDR1 SGDLS and CDR2 YYNGEE. This CDR3 is built from 12 residues. The CDR3 coding sequence is TGTGCCAGCAGCGGGGGGGATTCACCCCTCCACTTT. Protein product: CASSGGDSPLHF.

The rearrangement links TRBV6-2 or TRBV6-3 to TRBJ2-5; 7 bases agree with TRBD1. In germline, CDR1 is MNHEY, CDR2 SVGEGT. V shed 3 bases, J shed 2 bases, and the junction held 6 bases outside the gene matches. The CDR3 totals 15 residues. CDR3 bases: TGTGCCAGCAGTTATCGACAGGGAAGTCAAGAGACCCAGTACTTC. Translating it yields CASSYRQGSQETQYF.

V usage is TRBV21-1 and J usage is TRBJ1-2; the table's D call of TRBD1 was not tested on the DNA. TRBV21-1 corresponds to a pseudogene. The CDR3 has 16 residues. The CDR3 loop is CASSKAKGGFGYGYTF. CDR3 nucleotide sequence: TGTGCCAGCAGCAAAGCCAAGGGGGGGTTTGGCTATGGCTACACCTTC.

This clonotype was detected many times. The chain combines TRBV12-3 or TRBV12-4 with TRBJ2-1; 8 bases are a match to TRBD1. Trimming at V came to 3 bases and at J to 7 bases, leaving 8 bases not matched to a gene. This CDR3 is built from 15 residues. CDR3 sequence reads: CASSFQQGVGNEQFF. CDR3 in DNA: TGTGCCAGCAGTTTTCAACAGGGGGTTGGGAATGAGCAGTTCTTC.

This clonotype showed up just a few times. V usage is TRBV24-1 and J usage is TRBJ2-4; 10 bases align to TRBD1. V dropped 4 bases and J dropped 2; count of bases not matched to a gene: 7. Germline V gene sequence: CDR1 KGHDR, CDR2 SFDVKD. The CDR3 totals 17 residues. This CDR3 is CATSEPRDRGPKNIQYF. The CDR3 DNA sequence: TGTGCCACCAGTGAGCCGCGGGACAGGGGTCCCAAAAACATTCAGTACTTC.

There are a few counts of this clonotype. V is TRBV5-1 and J is TRBJ1-3; no definite D call. Trimming left V 1 base short and J 0 bases short, with 11 bases between. The CDR3 has 16 amino acids. The V gene's germline CDR1 is SGHRS and CDR2 YFSETQ. CDR3 loop: CASSLLPAGSGNTIYF. The CDR3 coding sequence is TGCGCCAGCAGCTTGCTGCCCGCGGGCTCTGGAAACACCATATATTTT.

This clonotype occurred many times. This rearrangement joins TRBV7-6 to TRBJ2-7; TRBD1 might be the D (5 bases). The CDR3 loop spans 15 amino acids. V lost 3 bases to trimming and J lost 0 bases, with 12 bases between them. CDR1 and CDR2 from the germline V gene are SGHVS and FNYEAQ. The CDR3 DNA is TGTGCCAGCAGCTTTAGGACATCAAGCTCCTACGAGCAGTACTTC. This gives the protein CASSFRTSSSYEQYF.

The sample holds a few counts of this clonotype. The chain links TRBV5-5 to TRBJ2-2; D not resolved. This CDR3 comprises 13 residues. The V gene's germline CDR1 is SGHKS and CDR2 YYEKEE (reference sequence). Trimming stripped 10 bases from V and 5 bases from J, with 15 bases between. CDR3 loop: CAGSPITTGELFF. The CDR3 nucleotides are TGTGCCGGTTCACCTATCACTACCGGGGAGCTGTTTTTT.

The chain is built from TRBV18 and TRBJ2-5; D remains unclear. The CDR3 consists of 13 residues. Germline-derived CDR1 and CDR2 are KGHSH and LQKENI. Between the trimmed V and J ends, which lost 5 bases and 5 bases, there was a span of 12 bases. For the CDR3, the DNA is TGTGCCAGCTCAAGAGCAGCTCTGGAGACCCAGTACTTC. Translation gives CASSRAALETQYF.

The V and J genes are TRBV7-9 and TRBJ2-7; 9 positions agree with TRBD2. After removal of 1 base from V and 3 bases from J, the junction contained 10 bases not matched to a gene. Looked up from germline, CDR1 is SEHNR and CDR2 is FQNEAQ (reference sequence). This CDR3 contains 17 residues. For the CDR3, the DNA is TGTGCCAGCAGCTTAGGCGTCCGTGGGACTAGCCTCTACGAGCAGTACTTC. It encodes CASSLGVRGTSLYEQYF.